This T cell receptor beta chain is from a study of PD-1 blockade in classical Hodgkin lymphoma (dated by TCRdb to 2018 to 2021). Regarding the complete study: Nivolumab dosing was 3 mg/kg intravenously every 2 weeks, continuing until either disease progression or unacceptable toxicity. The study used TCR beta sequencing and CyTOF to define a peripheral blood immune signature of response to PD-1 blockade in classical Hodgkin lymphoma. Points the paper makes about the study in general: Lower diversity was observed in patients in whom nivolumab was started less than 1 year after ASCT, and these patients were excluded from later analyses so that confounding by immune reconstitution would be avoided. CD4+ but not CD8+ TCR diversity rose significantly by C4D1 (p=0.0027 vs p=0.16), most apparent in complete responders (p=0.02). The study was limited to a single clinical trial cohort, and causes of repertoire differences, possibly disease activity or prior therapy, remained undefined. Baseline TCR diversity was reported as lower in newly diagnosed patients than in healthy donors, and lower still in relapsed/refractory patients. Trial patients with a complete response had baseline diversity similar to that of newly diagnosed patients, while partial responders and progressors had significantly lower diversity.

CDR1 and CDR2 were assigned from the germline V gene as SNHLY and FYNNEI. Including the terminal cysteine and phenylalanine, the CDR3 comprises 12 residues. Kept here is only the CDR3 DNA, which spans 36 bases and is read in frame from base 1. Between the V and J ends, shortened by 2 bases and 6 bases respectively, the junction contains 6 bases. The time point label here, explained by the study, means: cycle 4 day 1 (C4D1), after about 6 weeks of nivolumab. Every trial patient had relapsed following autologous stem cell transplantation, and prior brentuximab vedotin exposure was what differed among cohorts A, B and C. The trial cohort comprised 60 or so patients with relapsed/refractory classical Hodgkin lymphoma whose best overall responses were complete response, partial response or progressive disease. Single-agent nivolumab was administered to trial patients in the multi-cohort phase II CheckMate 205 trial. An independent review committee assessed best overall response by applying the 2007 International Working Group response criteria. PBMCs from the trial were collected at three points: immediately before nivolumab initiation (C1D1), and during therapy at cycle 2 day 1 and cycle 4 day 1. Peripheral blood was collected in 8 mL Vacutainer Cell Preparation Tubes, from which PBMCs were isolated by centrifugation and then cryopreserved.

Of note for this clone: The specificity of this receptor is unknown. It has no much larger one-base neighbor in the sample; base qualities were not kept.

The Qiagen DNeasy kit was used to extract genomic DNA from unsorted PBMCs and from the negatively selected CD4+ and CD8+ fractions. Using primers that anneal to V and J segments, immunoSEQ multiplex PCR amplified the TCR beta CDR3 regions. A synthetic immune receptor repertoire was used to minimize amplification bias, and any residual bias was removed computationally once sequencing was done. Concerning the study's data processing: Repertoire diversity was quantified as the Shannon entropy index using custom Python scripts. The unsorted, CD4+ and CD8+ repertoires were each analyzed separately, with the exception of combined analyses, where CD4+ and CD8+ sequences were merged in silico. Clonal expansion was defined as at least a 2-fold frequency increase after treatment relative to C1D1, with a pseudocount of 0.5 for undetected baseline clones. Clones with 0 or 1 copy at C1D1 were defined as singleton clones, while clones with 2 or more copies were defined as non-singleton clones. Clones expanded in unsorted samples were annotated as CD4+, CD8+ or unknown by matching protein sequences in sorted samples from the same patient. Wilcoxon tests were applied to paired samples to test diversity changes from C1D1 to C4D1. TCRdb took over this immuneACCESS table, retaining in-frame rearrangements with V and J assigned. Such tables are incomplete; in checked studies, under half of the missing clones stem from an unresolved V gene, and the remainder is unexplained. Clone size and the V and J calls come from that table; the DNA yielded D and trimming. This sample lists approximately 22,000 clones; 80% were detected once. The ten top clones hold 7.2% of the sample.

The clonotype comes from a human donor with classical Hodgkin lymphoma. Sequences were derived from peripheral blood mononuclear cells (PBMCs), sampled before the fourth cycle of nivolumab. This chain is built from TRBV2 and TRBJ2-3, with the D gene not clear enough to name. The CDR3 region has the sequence CASSEIWDTQYF. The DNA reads TGTGCCAGCAGTGAAATCTGGGATACGCAGTATTTT. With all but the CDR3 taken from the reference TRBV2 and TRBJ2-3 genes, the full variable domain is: EPEVTQTPSHQVTQMGQEVILRCVPISNHLYFYWYRQILGQKVEFLVSFYNNEISEKSEIFDDQFSVERPDGSNFTLKIRSTKLEDSAMYFCASSEIWDTQYFGPGTRLTVL.